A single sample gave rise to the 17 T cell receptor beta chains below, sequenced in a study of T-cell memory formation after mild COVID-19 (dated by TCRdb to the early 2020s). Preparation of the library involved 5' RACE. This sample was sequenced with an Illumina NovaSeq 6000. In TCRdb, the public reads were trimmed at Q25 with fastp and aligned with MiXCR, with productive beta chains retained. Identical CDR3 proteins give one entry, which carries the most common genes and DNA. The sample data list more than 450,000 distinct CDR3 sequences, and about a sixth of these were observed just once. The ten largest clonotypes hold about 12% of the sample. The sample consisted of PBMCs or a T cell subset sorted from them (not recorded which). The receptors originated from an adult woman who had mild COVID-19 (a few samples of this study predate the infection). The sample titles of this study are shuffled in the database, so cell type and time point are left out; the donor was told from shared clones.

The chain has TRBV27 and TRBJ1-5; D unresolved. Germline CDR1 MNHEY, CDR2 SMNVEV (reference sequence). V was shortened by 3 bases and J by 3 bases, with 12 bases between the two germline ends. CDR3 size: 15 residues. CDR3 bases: TGTGCCAGCAGTTTTAGGGTCCCTCTCAATCAGCCCCAGCATTTT. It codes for CASSFRVPLNQPQHF.

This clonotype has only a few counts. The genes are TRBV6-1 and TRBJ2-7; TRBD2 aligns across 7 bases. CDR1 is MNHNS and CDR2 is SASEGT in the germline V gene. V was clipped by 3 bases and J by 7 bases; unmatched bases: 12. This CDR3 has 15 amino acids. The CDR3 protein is CASSEFGLVVGEQYF. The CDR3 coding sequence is TGTGCCAGCAGTGAGTTCGGACTAGTGGTAGGAGAGCAGTACTTC.

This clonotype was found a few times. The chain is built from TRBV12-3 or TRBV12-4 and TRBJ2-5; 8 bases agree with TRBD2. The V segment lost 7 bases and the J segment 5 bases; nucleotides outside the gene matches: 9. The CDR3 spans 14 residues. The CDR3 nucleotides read TGTGCCAGCACCCATCGGGGGGGAGATGAGACCCAGTACTTC. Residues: CASTHRGGDETQYF.

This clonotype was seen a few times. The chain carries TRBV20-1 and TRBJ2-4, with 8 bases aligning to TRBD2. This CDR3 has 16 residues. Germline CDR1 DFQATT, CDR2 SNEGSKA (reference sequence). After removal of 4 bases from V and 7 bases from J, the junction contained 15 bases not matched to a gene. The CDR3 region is CSAIDSIGGAGNIQYF. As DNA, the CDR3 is TGCAGTGCTATTGATTCTATCGGGGGGGCAGGGAACATTCAGTACTTC.

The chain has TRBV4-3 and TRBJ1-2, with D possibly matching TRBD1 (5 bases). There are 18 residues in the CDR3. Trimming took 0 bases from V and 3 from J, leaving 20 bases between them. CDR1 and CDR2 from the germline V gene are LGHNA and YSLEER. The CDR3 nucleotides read TGCGCCAGCAGCCAAGACCTGTGGGGCCTAATGGAAGACTATGGCTACACCTTC. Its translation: CASSQDLWGLMEDYGYTF.

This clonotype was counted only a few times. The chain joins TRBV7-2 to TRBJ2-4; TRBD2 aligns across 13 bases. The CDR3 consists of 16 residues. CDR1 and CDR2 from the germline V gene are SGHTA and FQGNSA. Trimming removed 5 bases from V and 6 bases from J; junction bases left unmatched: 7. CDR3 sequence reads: CASSARTSGSGNIQYF. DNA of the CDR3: TGTGCCAGCAGCGCGCGGACTAGCGGGAGTGGAAACATTCAGTACTTC.

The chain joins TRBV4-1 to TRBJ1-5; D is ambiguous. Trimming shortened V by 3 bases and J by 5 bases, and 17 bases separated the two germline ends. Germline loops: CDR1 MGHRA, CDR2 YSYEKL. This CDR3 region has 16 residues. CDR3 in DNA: TGCGCCAGCAGCCAGAGGATTGACGGGGTTTATCAGCCCCAGCATTTT. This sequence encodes CASSQRIDGVYQPQHF.

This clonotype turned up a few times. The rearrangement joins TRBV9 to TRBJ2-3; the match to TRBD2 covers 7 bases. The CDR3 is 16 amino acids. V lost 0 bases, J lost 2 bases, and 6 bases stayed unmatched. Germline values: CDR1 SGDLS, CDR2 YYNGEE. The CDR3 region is CASSVVAGAVTDTQYF. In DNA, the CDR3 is TGTGCCAGCAGCGTAGTCGCGGGAGCCGTCACAGATACGCAGTATTTT.

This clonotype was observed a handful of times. The CDR3 here is CASSLDGNNYGYTF. CDR3 DNA: TGTGCCAGCAGCTTGGATGGGAACAACTATGGCTACACCTTC. The chain links TRBV5-4 to TRBJ1-2, with no clear D. V lost 0 bases to trimming and J lost 2 bases, with 8 bases between them. The CDR3 is made up of 14 amino acids. Germline loops: CDR1 SGHNT, CDR2 YYREEE (reference sequence).

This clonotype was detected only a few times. CDR3 residues: CASSYSELNVQYF. In nucleotides, the CDR3 is TGTGCCAGCAGTTACTCGGAATTGAATGTTCAGTACTTC. The chain links TRBV6-2 or TRBV6-3 to TRBJ2-4; D is uncertain. The V end was cut by 0 bases, the J end by 11 bases, with 11 bases between. The CDR3 is 13 amino acids. Germline loops: CDR1 MNHEY, CDR2 SVGEGT.

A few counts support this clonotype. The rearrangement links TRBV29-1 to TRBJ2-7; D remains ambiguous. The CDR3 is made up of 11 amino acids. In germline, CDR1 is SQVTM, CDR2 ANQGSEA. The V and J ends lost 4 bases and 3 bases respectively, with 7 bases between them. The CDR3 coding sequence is TGCAGCGTTGGTGAAGGCTACGAGCAGTACTTC. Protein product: CSVGEGYEQYF.

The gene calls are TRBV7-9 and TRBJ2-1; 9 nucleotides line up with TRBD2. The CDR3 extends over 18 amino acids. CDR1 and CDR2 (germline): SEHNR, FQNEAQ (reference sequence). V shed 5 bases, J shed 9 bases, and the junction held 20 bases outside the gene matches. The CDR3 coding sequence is TGTGCCAGCAGCGCGATTGGGGAGTGGCGGGAGGGCCTGGGTGAGCAGTTCTTC. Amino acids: CASSAIGEWREGLGEQFF.

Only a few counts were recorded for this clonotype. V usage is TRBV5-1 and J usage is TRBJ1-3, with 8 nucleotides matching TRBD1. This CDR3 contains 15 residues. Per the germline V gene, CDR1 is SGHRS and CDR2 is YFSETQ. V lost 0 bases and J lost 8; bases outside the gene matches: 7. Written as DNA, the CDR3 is TGCGCCAGCAGCTTGGCCCCGGACAGGGAGGACACCATATATTTT. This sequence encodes CASSLAPDREDTIYF.

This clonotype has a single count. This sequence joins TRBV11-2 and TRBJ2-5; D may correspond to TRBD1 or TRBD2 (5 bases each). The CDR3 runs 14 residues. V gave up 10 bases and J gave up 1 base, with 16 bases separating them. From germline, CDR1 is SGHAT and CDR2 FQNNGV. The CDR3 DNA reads TGTGCCACCACAATAGCCGGGACCCAAGAGACCCAGTACTTC. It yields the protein CATTIAGTQETQYF.

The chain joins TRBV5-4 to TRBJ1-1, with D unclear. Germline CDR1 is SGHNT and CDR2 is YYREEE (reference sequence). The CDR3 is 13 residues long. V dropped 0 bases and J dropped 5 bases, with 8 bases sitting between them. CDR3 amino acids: CASSLVSRTEAFF. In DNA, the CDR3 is TGTGCCAGCAGCTTGGTGTCCAGGACTGAAGCTTTCTTT.

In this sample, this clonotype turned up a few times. The CDR3: CASSRSRNYAEKLFF. For the CDR3, the DNA is TGTGCCAGTAGTCGTTCCCGAAACTATGCTGAAAAACTGTTTTTT. The genes are TRBV19 and TRBJ1-4, with D uncertain. The CDR3 length is 15 residues. Germline CDR1 reads LNHDA; CDR2 reads SQIVND (reference sequence). Trimming stripped 5 bases from V and 7 bases from J, with 17 bases between.

The CDR3 DNA reads TGTGCCAGCAGTGGGACAGGGGGTAGAGGCAATCAGCCCCAGCATTTT. Its protein is CASSGTGGRGNQPQHF. The chain links TRBV12-3 or TRBV12-4 to TRBJ1-5; 11 bases are a match to TRBD1. CDR3 length: 16 amino acids. Losses at the gene ends were 5 bases for V and 2 bases for J; bases not matched to a gene: 5.